These 25 T cell receptor beta chains were all obtained from the same sample, sequenced in a study of PD-L1 blockade in urothelial cancer. Sample time point: pretreatment peripheral blood. Assay: immunoSEQ multiplex PCR; the TCRdb copy retains only in-frame clones and omits some. The sample lists approximately 52,000 clones; 85% to 90% were seen once. This specimen was PBMCs, taken around atezolizumab (anti-PD-L1) treatment. The receptors stem from a man between 65 and 80 years old with urothelial cancer.

This clone was counted only a few times. The chain has TRBV11-2 and TRBJ2-7; 10 positions match TRBD1. Trimming removed 5 bases from V and 0 bases from J; junction bases left unmatched: 1. Germline V gene sequence: CDR1 SGHAT, CDR2 FQNNGV. The CDR3 covers 14 residues. For the CDR3, the DNA is TGTGCCAGCAGCGGGGACAGGGGCTCCTACGAGCAGTACTTC. Encoded protein: CASSGDRGSYEQYF.

The rearrangement joins TRBV19 to TRBJ1-1; 8 nucleotides align to TRBD1. The V gene end was trimmed by 6 bases and the J gene end by 4 bases; junction bases not matched to a gene: 4. CDR3 length equals 13 residues. Germline V gene lookup returns CDR1 LNHDA and CDR2 SQIVND (reference sequence). CDR3 protein: CASRLTGGTEAFF. As DNA, the CDR3 is TGTGCCAGTAGACTAACAGGGGGCACTGAAGCTTTCTTT.

V usage is TRBV5-1 and J usage is TRBJ2-3; D is perhaps TRBD2 (6 bases). The CDR3 is 15 amino acids. CDR1 and CDR2 (germline): SGHRS, YFSETQ. Trimming removed 5 bases at V and 3 bases at J, with 16 bases between. The CDR3 bases are TGCGCCAGCAGTAAAAGCGGGTTTAGGACAGATACGCAGTATTTT. It codes for CASSKSGFRTDTQYF.

The chain is built from TRBV6-5 and TRBJ1-5, with D unclear. The germline CDR1 and CDR2 sequences are MNHEY and SVGAGI. V lost 2 bases, J lost 1 base, and 12 bases lay in between. The CDR3 runs 16 residues. This CDR3 reads CASSYGGIGSNQPQHF. CDR3 sequence (DNA): TGTGCCAGCAGTTACGGCGGGATTGGGAGCAATCAGCCCCAGCATTTT.

This sequence joins TRBV9 and TRBJ2-2; 11 bases are shared with TRBD2. The CDR3 covers 18 residues. With V trimmed by 4 bases and J by 0 bases, 8 bases remained unmatched. Germline V gives CDR1 SGDLS, CDR2 YYNGEE. CDR3 sequence (DNA): TGTGCCAGCAGCCCTGGACTAGCGGGTAACGCGAACACCGGGGAGCTGTTTTTT. It encodes CASSPGLAGNANTGELFF.

This chain connects TRBV9 to TRBJ2-1, with a tentative D call TRBD2 (6 bases). The V end was cut by 6 bases, the J end by 7 bases, with 20 bases between. Germline CDR1 and CDR2: SGDLS and YYNGEE. This CDR3 has 15 residues. The CDR3 bases are TGTGCCAGCAATCGGATCGGGAGTGGTGTGAATGAGCAGTTCTTC. It encodes CASNRIGSGVNEQFF.

On this clone: Other DNA sequences in this sample translate to the same CDR3. V usage is TRBV5-6 and J usage is TRBJ1-1; 11 nucleotides match TRBD1. Germline-derived CDR1 and CDR2 are SGHDT and YYEEEE. V was pared by 5 bases and J by 3 bases, with 3 bases of the junction left unmatched. The CDR3 extends over 14 amino acids. CDR3 DNA: TGTGCCAGCAGGGCGGGACAGGGGGACACTGAAGCTTTCTTT. It translates to CASRAGQGDTEAFF.

The chain joins TRBV4-1 to TRBJ1-4; possibly TRBD1 for D (6 bases). The CDR3 is 16 amino acids. Trimming pared 2 bases from V and 0 bases from J, leaving 10 bases between. Per the germline V gene, CDR1 is MGHRA and CDR2 is YSYEKL. The CDR3, as DNA: TGCGCCAGCAGCCAAACCAGACAGGCAACTAATGAAAAACTGTTTTTT. Amino acid sequence: CASSQTRQATNEKLFF.

This clone was picked up one time. A read error may produce the germline difference seen at one junction end. For the CDR3, the DNA is TGTGCTAGCAGCTCCGGGACTAGAGATACCGGGGAGCTGTTTTTT. Its protein is CASSSGTRDTGELFF. This chain connects TRBV7-7 to TRBJ2-2, with TRBD2 matching over 8 bases. This CDR3 has 15 amino acids. Per germline, CDR1 SSHAT and CDR2 FNYEAQ (reference sequence).

The chain is built from TRBV10-3 and TRBJ2-3; D is uncertain. CDR1 is ENHRY and CDR2 is SYGVKD in the germline V gene. V was cut by 2 bases and J by 4 bases, with 19 bases left in between. This CDR3 is built from 17 residues. CDR3: CAISELPLPRVADTQYF. In DNA, the CDR3 is TGTGCCATCAGTGAGCTGCCACTCCCACGAGTCGCAGATACGCAGTATTTT.

The V and J genes are TRBV5-4 and TRBJ2-1; 12 bases fit TRBD2. V was clipped by 4 bases and J by 8 bases; unmatched bases: 13. The CDR3 covers 17 residues. Per the germline V gene, CDR1 is SGHNT and CDR2 is YYREEE (reference sequence). The CDR3 region is CASSLRTSGILGDEQFF. The CDR3 DNA reads as TGTGCCAGCAGCCTCCGGACTAGCGGGATATTAGGAGATGAGCAGTTCTTC.

The chain recombines TRBV27 with TRBJ2-2; 8 bases are shared with TRBD1. The V gene end was trimmed by 6 bases and the J gene end by 5 bases; junction bases not matched to a gene: 11. The CDR3 is 16 amino acids. Per the germline V gene, CDR1 is MNHEY and CDR2 is SMNVEV (reference sequence). The CDR3 bases are TGTGCCAGCAGACGACAGGGGAATAGGGCGACCGGGGAGCTGTTTTTT. Amino acid sequence: CASRRQGNRATGELFF.

The chain is built from TRBV25-1 and TRBJ2-5; D unclear. This CDR3 is built from 13 residues. Between the trimmed V and J ends, which lost 4 bases and 5 bases, there was a span of 11 bases. Germline V gene data show CDR1 as MGHDK and CDR2 as SYGVNS. The CDR3: CASSGAGLETQYF. The CDR3 DNA reads TGTGCCAGCAGTGGAGCTGGTCTGGAGACCCAGTACTTC.

The rearrangement links TRBV5-1 to TRBJ1-2, with 7 bases that match TRBD1. Germline V CDR1 and CDR2: SGHRS, YFSETQ. The trim removed 1 base at V and 8 bases at J, leaving 5 bases unmatched. This CDR3 spans 13 amino acids. CDR3 loop: CASSLSGQEGYTF. The CDR3 nucleotides read TGCGCCAGCAGCTTGTCCGGACAGGAGGGCTACACCTTC.

V usage is TRBV7-8 and J usage is TRBJ2-1, with 9 positions matching TRBD2. V trimming: 5 bases; J trimming: 6 bases; junction bases outside the gene matches: 11. The CDR3 extends over 16 amino acids. The germline V gene encodes CDR1 SGHVS and CDR2 FQNEAQ. CDR3 amino acids: CASSPRLAGIINEQFF. The CDR3 bases are TGTGCCAGCAGCCCTAGGCTAGCGGGGATTATCAATGAGCAGTTCTTC.

The chain uses TRBV10-3 and TRBJ2-4; 7 positions agree with TRBD1. Germline assignment: CDR1 ENHRY and CDR2 SYGVKD. The CDR3 loop spans 13 amino acids. Trimming at V came to 3 bases and at J to 8 bases, leaving 4 bases not matched to a gene. The CDR3 sequence is CAISEEGADIQYF. CDR3 in DNA: TGTGCCATCAGTGAAGAGGGGGCAGACATTCAGTACTTC.

The V call is TRBV30, the J call TRBJ2-1; 10 nucleotides agree with TRBD2. CDR1 GTSNPN and CDR2 SVGIG come from the germline V gene (reference sequence). This CDR3 is 16 amino acids long. Trimming removed 1 base from V and 7 bases from J; junction bases left unmatched: 10. The CDR3 spells CAWSDVLAGARNEQFF. CDR3 coding DNA: TGTGCCTGGAGTGACGTTCTAGCGGGAGCTCGGAATGAGCAGTTCTTC. Full variable domain (remainder filled in from reference TRBV30 and TRBJ2-1): SQTIHQWPATLVQPVGSPLSLECTVEGTSNPNLYWYRQAAGRGLQLLFYSVGIGQISSEVPQNLSASRPQDRQFILSSKKLLLSDSGFYLCAWSDVLAGARNEQFFGPGTRLTVL.

CDR3 region: CASSQDGTSVMNEQFF. The CDR3 DNA is TGTGCCAGCAGCCAAGATGGGACTAGCGTCATGAATGAGCAGTTCTTC. The gene calls are TRBV4-2 and TRBJ2-1, with TRBD2 matching 10 bases. The V and J ends lost 0 bases and 7 bases, in that order; junction bases with no gene match: 6. Germline assignment: CDR1 LGHNA and CDR2 YNFKEQ. CDR3 length equals 16 residues.

The rearrangement joins TRBV4-2 to TRBJ2-7, with TRBD2 matching over 12 bases. This CDR3 region has 16 residues. Germline loops: CDR1 LGHNA, CDR2 YNFKEQ. The trim removed 4 bases at V and 1 base at J, leaving 5 bases unmatched. CDR3 amino acids: CASSRSTSGGSYEQYF. As DNA, the CDR3 is TGTGCCAGCAGCCGGTCGACTAGCGGGGGTTCCTACGAGCAGTACTTC.

The rearrangement joins TRBV19 to TRBJ2-5, with 9 bases fitting TRBD1. After removal of 4 bases from V and 7 bases from J, the junction contained 7 bases not matched to a gene. The CDR3 has 14 residues. Germline CDR1 is LNHDA and CDR2 is SQIVND (reference sequence). The CDR3, as DNA: TGTGCCAGTAGTAAGGACAGGGGACTTTTGACCCAGTACTTC. It is translated as CASSKDRGLLTQYF.

The chain combines TRBV19 with TRBJ2-1; possible D gene TRBD2, 5 bases. CDR3 length: 13 amino acids. Trimming shortened V by 4 bases and J by 9 bases, and 13 bases separated the two germline ends. Germline V gene data show CDR1 as LNHDA and CDR2 as SQIVND (reference sequence). The CDR3 coding sequence is TGTGCCAGTAGTACAGGACTCGCCCGTGAGCAGTTCTTC. Amino acids: CASSTGLAREQFF.

The J gene is TRBJ2-2, the V gene TRBV18; 7 bases agree with TRBD2. CDR1 KGHSH and CDR2 LQKENI come from the germline V gene. This CDR3 contains 16 residues. Losses at the gene ends were 3 bases for V and 0 bases for J; bases not matched to a gene: 4. CDR3 in DNA: TGTGCCAGCTCACCCCCGGGACTACCGAACACCGGGGAGCTGTTTTTT. This translates into CASSPPGLPNTGELFF.

This clone was counted once. This chain uses TRBV19 with TRBJ2-6, with D unclear. CDR3 length equals 15 residues. V lost 2 bases and J lost 0, with 5 bases in between. Germline-derived CDR1 and CDR2 are LNHDA and SQIVND (reference sequence). CDR3 nucleotide sequence: TGTGCCAGTAGTATATACGGCTCTGGGGCCAACGTCCTGACTTTC. Translating gives CASSIYGSGANVLTF. Supplemented by reference TRBV19 and TRBJ2-6, the full variable domain reads DGGITQSPKYLFRKEGQNVTLSCEQNLNHDAMYWYRQDPGQGLRLIYYSQIVNDFQKGDIAEGYSVSREKKESFPLTVTSAQKNPTAFYLCASSIYGSGANVLTFGAGSRLTVL.

The chain couples TRBV7-2 to TRBJ2-7; 11 bases agree with TRBD2. V lost 4 bases and J lost 4; bases outside the gene matches: 6. The CDR3 covers 15 residues. Germline CDR1 SGHTA, CDR2 FQGNSA. The CDR3 protein is CASSSTSGRKYEQYF. CDR3 nucleotide sequence: TGTGCCAGCAGCTCCACTAGCGGGAGAAAGTACGAGCAGTACTTC.

The chain joins TRBV11-2 to TRBJ2-5, with D perhaps matching TRBD2 (5 bases). Germline-derived CDR1 and CDR2 are SGHAT and FQNNGV. V was trimmed by 3 bases and J by 5 bases, leaving 16 bases between them. This CDR3 is 15 amino acids long. CDR3 nucleotide sequence: TGTGCCAGCAGCTTTAGACTACCCGGTACCGAGACCCAGTACTTC. Protein: CASSFRLPGTETQYF.